These T cell receptor beta chains were read from a single sample in a study of T cell changes during pregnancy in multiple sclerosis. Here immunoSEQ multiplex PCR was the method, and the copy in TCRdb shows in-frame clones only, minus some. The sample has 50,000 to 65,000 clones; around 93% are singletons. The sample was peripheral blood, taken in the first trimester of pregnancy. Every receptor here comes from a female donor with multiple sclerosis, enrolled in a pregnancy study. Both conserved end residues are part of each CDR3.

J	V	CDR3
TRBJ2-5	TRBV27	CASSGRGFQETQYF
TRBJ1-2	TRBV6-6	CASSYWRGNGYTF
TRBJ2-7	TRBV29-1	CSVVTGVAYEQYF
TRBJ2-2	TRBV7-6	CASSPDIGELFF
TRBJ1-2	TRBV4-1	CASSQDESSEGYNYGYTF
TRBJ2-1	TRBV5-4	CASSTPWGRRSEQFF
TRBJ2-5	TRBV7-3	CASSLTAGGQETQYF
TRBJ1-4	TRBV5-1	CASSLAGGRGEKLFF
TRBJ2-7	TRBV2	CASRTDSISYEQYF
TRBJ2-7	TRBV7-9	CASSLETGPYEQYF
TRBJ2-5	TRBV7-2	CASSFSGETQYF
TRBJ1-1	TRBV4-1	CASSQEVGGTEAFF
TRBJ2-5	TRBV19	CASSIGRAQETQYF
TRBJ2-7	TRBV15	CATSQTGVTYEQYF
TRBJ1-1	TRBV2	CASRKTELNTEAFF
TRBJ2-1	TRBV5-1	CASSLAVGPGGEQFF